A few counts support the clone carrying this TCR beta chain. Antigen: not known. TCRdb analysed the reads with MiXCR anew, one entry per CDR3 protein. The sample records around 360,000 distinct CDR3 sequences, just under 35% being singletons. This sample is part of a study of T cell repertoires in cytomegalovirus infection. As for the study in general: Evidence of both CMV infection and a matching HLA type came from public TCR beta signatures. Findings of the study overall: What dominated the ex vivo response were HLA-C-restricted CMV-specific TCR beta clonotypes. Of the TCR beta families, the public ones yielded a cumulative frequency that identified carriers of CMV plus the relevant HLA.

This CDR3 is built from 14 residues. Trimming left V 0 bases short and J 4 bases short, with 10 bases between. The source is a human donor in good health (CMV status not recorded). Some clones in this sample may be carry-over from other donors' samples. V usage is TRBV12-3 or TRBV12-4 and J usage is TRBJ2-7; TRBD1 might be the D (7 bases). Sequencing used cultured PBMCs, obtained from culture after CMV antigen stimulation. This chain's CDR3 is CASSLATGRYEQYF. CDR3 coding DNA: TGTGCCAGCAGTTTAGCGACAGGGAGGTACGAGCAGTACTTC.